This T cell receptor (beta chain) was sequenced in a study of blood T cell repertoires in COVID-19. Study-level information: Donors in the United States, Italy and Spain gave samples during acute or convalescent COVID-19. The cDNA or gDNA used as material had been derived from T cells, B-cell-depleted T cells, or PBMCs.

CDR1 is SGHAT, CDR2 FQDESV, per germline (reference sequence). The trim removed 4 bases at V and 2 bases at J, leaving 5 bases unmatched. The length of the CDR3 is 16 residues. TCRdb's copy holds only in-frame clones and misses some; the assay was immunoSEQ multiplex PCR. The repertoire holds under 150,000 clones, with 80% to 90% as singletons. Study members were between roughly 18 and 100 years old and lived in 24 US regions. Donors were grouped by their self-reported clinical history. The sample taken for sequencing was PBMCs or T cells enriched from blood (not recorded which). This clonotype was obtained from a woman aged 45-65 years who had recovered from COVID-19. The rearrangement joins TRBV11-1 to TRBJ2-3, with 11 positions matching TRBD2. The CDR3 is CASSSKTSGDTDTQYF. The DNA for the CDR3 is TGTGCCAGCAGCTCGAAGACTAGCGGGGACACAGATACGCAGTATTTT.